The 24 T cell receptor beta chains reported below all come from one sample, sequenced in a study of blood T cell repertoires in COVID-19. Generated by immunoSEQ multiplex PCR, the TCRdb table keeps only in-frame clones and is missing some. The table has tens of thousands of clones, 90% to 95% seen once. The source material was peripheral blood. The receptor set was obtained from a human donor in a cohort sampled during active COVID-19.

The chain has TRBV18 and TRBJ2-3; D uncertain. The CDR3 length is 16 residues. Trimming removed 3 bases from V and 2 bases from J, with 15 bases in between. Germline CDR1 reads KGHSH; CDR2 reads LQKENI. CDR3 nucleotides: TGTGCCAGCTCACCCCCGTATGGAGAAACCACAGATACGCAGTATTTT. Protein sequence: CASSPPYGETTDTQYF.

The V gene is TRBV28, the J gene TRBJ2-2; 10 bases line up with TRBD1. This CDR3 has 16 residues. CDR1 is MDHEN, CDR2 SYDVKM, per germline. V shed 4 bases and J 5 bases; nucleotides not matched to a gene: 7. CDR3 DNA sequence: TGTGCCAGCAGTTCGTTCCGGGACAGGGGTACCGGGGAGCTGTTTTTT. This codes for CASSSFRDRGTGELFF.

The gene calls are TRBV7-3 and TRBJ2-3; 8 bases align to TRBD2. With 4 bases clipped from V and 0 bases from J, the junction kept 3 bases outside the gene matches. The germline gives CDR1 SGHTA, CDR2 FQGTGA. This CDR3 has 15 residues. The CDR3 coding sequence is TGTGCCAGCAGCTCCGGACTAGCTAGCACAGATACGCAGTATTTT. Residues: CASSSGLASTDTQYF.

In DNA form, the CDR3 reads TGCGCCAGCAGCCAAGCACAACGACAGGGGCCGTATGGCTACACCTTC. Translation gives CASSQAQRQGPYGYTF. The J gene is TRBJ1-2, the V gene TRBV4-1; 8 nucleotides agree with TRBD1. Per germline, CDR1 MGHRA and CDR2 YSYEKL. Trimming took 1 base from V and 5 from J; bases not matched to a gene: 9. This CDR3 spans 16 amino acids.

The chain couples TRBV4-1 to TRBJ2-7, with D possibly matching TRBD2 (5 bases). The CDR3 spans 13 residues. V was clipped by 6 bases and J by 0 bases, with 9 bases between them. Germline loops: CDR1 MGHRA, CDR2 YSYEKL. CDR3 nucleotide sequence: TGCGCCAGCAGTCGGGGTAGCTCCTACGAGCAGTACTTC. Translated: CASSRGSSYEQYF.

The chain employs TRBV11-1 and TRBJ1-6; D possibly corresponds to TRBD1 (6 bases). The V and J ends lost 6 bases and 6 bases respectively, with 12 bases between them. There are 14 residues in the CDR3. Looked up from germline, CDR1 is SGHAT and CDR2 is FQDESV (reference sequence). CDR3: CASRTDRINSPLHF. CDR3 DNA: TGTGCCAGCAGAACGGACAGAATTAATTCACCCCTCCACTTT.

The V gene is TRBV7-3, the J gene TRBJ2-5; D gene uncertain. V shed 5 bases and J shed 2 bases, with 9 bases lying between them. The CDR3 totals 13 residues. CDR1 SGHTA and CDR2 FQGTGA come from the germline V gene. CDR3 DNA: TGTGCCAGCAGCCTCTCCCTACAAGAGACCCAGTACTTC. Protein sequence: CASSLSLQETQYF.

The CDR3 nucleotides are TGTGCCAGCAGGCGGACTATTGGTGAAAAACTGTTTTTT. It translates to CASRRTIGEKLFF. This sequence joins TRBV6-5 and TRBJ1-4; D unclear. The CDR3 sequence is 13 residues long. Germline values: CDR1 MNHEY, CDR2 SVGAGI. V gave up 6 bases and J gave up 7 bases, with 12 bases separating them.

This chain joins TRBV3-1 (or the pseudogene TRBV3-2) and TRBJ2-3; TRBD2 might be the D (6 bases). This CDR3 comprises 16 residues. Germline V CDR1 and CDR2: LGHDT, YNNKEL (reference sequence). Trimming took 1 base from V and 3 from J, leaving 14 bases between them. As DNA, the CDR3 is TGTGCCAGCAGCCAAGGACCGGGAGTGGGAACAGATACGCAGTATTTT. Encoded protein: CASSQGPGVGTDTQYF.

This chain's CDR3 is CAWSPAGVLNYGYTF. The CDR3 coding sequence is TGTGCCTGGAGCCCCGCAGGGGTCCTTAACTATGGCTACACCTTC. The chain joins TRBV30 to TRBJ1-2; perhaps TRBD1 as D (6 bases). Germline V gene data show CDR1 as GTSNPN and CDR2 as SVGIG (reference sequence). V gave up 3 bases and J gave up 1 base, with 15 bases separating them. The CDR3 loop spans 15 amino acids. The full variable domain, with the rest looked up from reference TRBV30 and TRBJ1-2, is SQTIHQWPATLVQPVGSPLSLECTVEGTSNPNLYWYRQAAGRGLQLLFYSVGIGQISSEVPQNLSASRPQDRQFILSSKKLLLSDSGFYLCAWSPAGVLNYGYTFGSGTRLTVV.

The genes are TRBV7-6 and TRBJ2-7; the D gene is possibly TRBD2 (7 bases). V lost 1 base and J lost 0, with 10 bases in between. The length of the CDR3 is 15 residues. Germline values: CDR1 SGHVS, CDR2 FNYEAQ. The CDR3 is CASSLEGGASYEQYF. CDR3 nucleotide sequence: TGTGCCAGCAGCTTAGAGGGGGGGGCCTCCTACGAGCAGTACTTC.

The chain employs TRBV6-5 and TRBJ1-5; 7 bases match TRBD1. The CDR3 spans 16 residues. The germline gives CDR1 MNHEY, CDR2 SVGAGI. J gave up 2 bases and V 4 bases, and 8 bases lay outside the gene matches. CDR3 loop: CASSSKGQGGNQPQHF. Here the CDR3 DNA reads TGTGCCAGCAGTTCAAAGGGTCAGGGGGGCAATCAGCCCCAGCATTTT.

The chain links TRBV4-3 to TRBJ1-3; D is possibly TRBD1 (5 bases). Trimming shortened V by 4 bases and J by 2 bases, and 15 bases separated the two germline ends. The CDR3 totals 16 residues. Looked up from germline, CDR1 is LGHNA and CDR2 is YSLEER. CDR3 nucleotide sequence: TGCGCCAGCAGCCGTGATCAGGGAGGGACTGGAAACACCATATATTTT. It yields the protein CASSRDQGGTGNTIYF.

This sequence joins TRBV7-9 and TRBJ1-4; D is perhaps TRBD1 (6 bases). The CDR3 covers 16 residues. Trimming removed 4 bases from V and 8 bases from J, with 20 bases in between. Germline V lookup: CDR1 SEHNR, CDR2 FQNEAQ (reference sequence). The CDR3 DNA follows: TGTGCCAGCAGCTCGCCCTCACAGGGAATCCAGGAAAAACTGTTTTTT. This encodes CASSSPSQGIQEKLFF.

The chain is built from TRBV3-1 (or the pseudogene TRBV3-2) and TRBJ2-2; 7 bases match TRBD1. The J segment lost 3 bases and the V segment lost 4 bases, leaving 8 bases of the junction unmatched. CDR3 length equals 16 residues. CDR1 and CDR2 from the germline V gene are LGHDT and YNNKEL (reference sequence). CDR3 sequence reads: CASSRQGGPYTGELFF. The DNA of the CDR3 is TGTGCCAGCAGCCGACAGGGTGGCCCCTACACCGGGGAGCTGTTTTTT.

This clone was seen more than once but under ten times. This chain uses TRBV30 with TRBJ1-6, with a tentative D call TRBD1 (5 bases). Germline V gives CDR1 GTSNPN, CDR2 SVGIG (reference sequence). The ends were cut back, 4 bases at V and 7 bases at J, with 5 bases in the middle. This CDR3 is built from 11 residues. The CDR3: CAWNRNSPLHF. Here the CDR3 DNA reads TGTGCCTGGAACAGGAATTCACCCCTCCACTTT.

The chain carries TRBV4-1 and TRBJ1-1; D gene uncertain. The CDR3 extends over 15 amino acids. Trimming pared 2 bases from V and 0 bases from J, leaving 10 bases between. The germline CDR1 and CDR2 sequences are MGHRA and YSYEKL. This chain's CDR3 is CASSQFTGVNTEAFF. The CDR3 nucleotides read TGCGCCAGCAGCCAATTTACGGGAGTGAACACTGAAGCTTTCTTT.

This chain connects TRBV7-2 to TRBJ2-5, with 11 bases that match TRBD2. Losses at the gene ends were 3 bases for V and 2 bases for J; bases not matched to a gene: 8. The CDR3 length is 17 residues. Germline loops: CDR1 SGHTA, CDR2 FQGNSA. In DNA, the CDR3 is TGTGCCAGCAGCTTGGGGCTAGCGGGAGGTACGCAAGAGACCCAGTACTTC. It codes for CASSLGLAGGTQETQYF.

The chain is built from TRBV13 and TRBJ2-5; tentatively, D is TRBD2 (5 bases). The V gene lost 1 base and the J gene lost 5 bases, with 17 bases spanning the gap. The CDR3 length is 16 residues. Germline values: CDR1 PRHDT, CDR2 FYEKMQ (reference sequence). The CDR3 loop reads CASSLERAELGETQYF. The CDR3 DNA reads as TGTGCCAGCAGCTTAGAGCGAGCGGAACTGGGGGAGACCCAGTACTTC.

V and J are TRBV28 and TRBJ1-5; no firm D call. The CDR3 runs to 14 residues. The V gene's germline CDR1 is MDHEN and CDR2 SYDVKM. The V and J ends lost 2 bases and 0 bases respectively, with 5 bases between them. The CDR3 DNA reads as TGTGCCAGCAGTTTAGAGGGTAGCAATCAGCCCCAGCATTTT. It encodes CASSLEGSNQPQHF.

The V call is TRBV7-8, the J call TRBJ2-7; 11 bases are a match to TRBD2. This CDR3 is built from 12 residues. The V gene's germline CDR1 is SGHVS and CDR2 FQNEAQ. Trimming took 6 bases from V and 7 from J; bases not matched to a gene: 2. CDR3 nucleotide sequence: TGTGCCAGCAGACGGACTAGCGGGGAGCAGTACTTC. It codes for CASRRTSGEQYF.

The chain recombines TRBV3-1 (or the pseudogene TRBV3-2) with TRBJ2-4, with D possibly being TRBD2 (5 bases). V was shortened by 3 bases and J by 16 bases, with 16 bases between the two germline ends. This CDR3 is 12 amino acids long. Per the germline V gene, CDR1 is LGHDT and CDR2 is YNNKEL (reference sequence). The DNA for the CDR3 is TGTGCCAGCAGCCAGTTCCCCGGACTCCGCTACTTC. Protein product: CASSQFPGLRYF.

V gene TRBV9 combines with J gene TRBJ2-3, with D unclear. V dropped 0 bases and J dropped 2 bases, with 4 bases sitting between them. The CDR3 consists of 13 residues. CDR1 is SGDLS and CDR2 is YYNGEE in the germline V gene. The CDR3, as DNA: TGTGCCAGCAGCGTAGGCTACACAGATACGCAGTATTTT. Translation: CASSVGYTDTQYF.

This chain uses TRBV14 with TRBJ2-7; no definite D call. Germline CDR1 and CDR2: SGHDN and FVKESK. Trimming removed 5 bases at V and 6 bases at J, with 11 bases between. The length of the CDR3 is 12 residues. The chain's CDR3 is CASSSRVGEQYF. The CDR3 region has the DNA TGTGCCAGCAGCTCCCGGGTTGGCGAGCAGTACTTC.